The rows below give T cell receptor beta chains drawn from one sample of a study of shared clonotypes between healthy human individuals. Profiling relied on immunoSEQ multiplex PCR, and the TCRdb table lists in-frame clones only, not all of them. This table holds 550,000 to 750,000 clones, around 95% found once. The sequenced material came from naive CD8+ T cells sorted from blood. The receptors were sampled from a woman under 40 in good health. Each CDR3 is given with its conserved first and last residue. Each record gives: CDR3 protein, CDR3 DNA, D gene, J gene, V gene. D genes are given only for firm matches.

CASSQNPTLAGEEVYEQYF | TGTGCCAGCAGCCAAAATCCGACGCTAGCGGGAGAAGAGGTCTACGAGCAGTACTTC | TRBD2 | TRBJ2-7 | TRBV7-9
CASSYSGTGTGELFF | TGTGCCAGCAGTTACTCCGGGACAGGGACCGGGGAGCTGTTTTTT | TRBD1 | TRBJ2-2 | TRBV6-5
CASSYSVGQGVYEQYF | TGTGCCAGCAGTTACTCTGTGGGACAGGGAGTCTACGAGCAGTACTTC | TRBD1 | TRBJ2-7 | TRBV6-5
CASTKLAVQETQYF | TGTGCCAGCACCAAATTAGCGGTCCAAGAGACCCAGTACTTC | . | TRBJ2-5 | TRBV6-4
CSVYTGELFF | TGCAGCGTCTACACCGGGGAGCTGTTTTTT | . | TRBJ2-2 | TRBV29-1
CASSTAELSGYTF | TGTGCCAGTAGCACCGCCGAACTCTCCGGCTACACCTTC | . | TRBJ1-2 | TRBV19
CASSHAPQEQYF | TGTGCCAGCAGCCACGCCCCACAGGAGCAGTACTTC | . | TRBJ2-7 | TRBV28
CSAVRNTGELFF | TGCAGCGCAGTTCGTAACACCGGGGAGCTGTTTTTT | . | TRBJ2-2 | TRBV29-1
CASSLLSASNEQFF | TGTGCCAGCAGCTTGTTGTCAGCGAGCAATGAGCAGTTCTTC | . | TRBJ2-1 | TRBV5-8
CASRHSPTSDKRTQYF | TGCGCCAGCAGACACTCACCGACTAGCGATAAGAGAACCCAGTACTTC | TRBD2 | TRBJ2-5 | TRBV4-1
CASSLVLGDEQFF | TGTGCCAGCAGCTTAGTTCTGGGTGATGAGCAGTTCTTC | . | TRBJ2-1 | TRBV7-9
CASSEVTAASYEQYF | TGTGCCAGCAGTGAAGTCACAGCCGCTTCCTACGAGCAGTACTTC | . | TRBJ2-7 | TRBV6-1
CASSEPGPNTGELFF | TGTGCCAGCAGTGAGCCGGGACCGAACACCGGGGAGCTGTTTTTT | . | TRBJ2-2 | TRBV2
CASSHLGLASNEQFF | TGCGCCAGCAGCCACCTCGGACTGGCCTCCAATGAGCAGTTCTTC | . | TRBJ2-1 | TRBV4-1
CASSLAYTGSYEQYF | TGCGCCAGCAGCTTGGCCTATACAGGCTCCTACGAGCAGTACTTC | . | TRBJ2-7 | TRBV5-1
CASSQDWVSYGYTF | TGCGCCAGCAGCCAAGACTGGGTCAGCTATGGCTACACCTTC | . | TRBJ1-2 | TRBV4-1